Here is one T cell receptor beta chain with its context. Its antigen is unidentified. The sample is drawn from a study of T cell responses to AZD1222 COVID-19 vaccine. Overall study context: Second doses that came at about 4 or about 12 weeks were put together.

Study conclusions and caveats: Close to half of all spike-specific TCRs reportedly target regions of the variants that are unmutated. Females made up more of the donors, who were largely white British, and clonal diversity may have come out too low.

Method: immunoSEQ multiplex PCR; TCRdb's copy keeps in-frame clones and lacks some. The sample lists about 160,000 clones, approximately 94% occurring once. The input for sequencing was peripheral blood, taken on day 0 of AZD1222 vaccination. The sequence derives from an adult in good health.

The CDR3 here is CASSTTGEGNTIYF. The DNA of the CDR3 is TGTGCCAGTAGTACGACAGGGGAAGGAAACACCATATATTTT. This chain uses TRBV19 with TRBJ1-3, with 8 bases aligning to TRBD1. With V trimmed by 4 bases and J by 4 bases, 3 bases remained unmatched. The CDR3 loop spans 14 amino acids. The V gene's germline CDR1 is LNHDA and CDR2 SQIVND (reference sequence). Based on the CDR3 plus reference TRBV19 and TRBJ1-3, the full variable domain is DGGITQSPKYLFRKEGQNVTLSCEQNLNHDAMYWYRQDPGQGLRLIYYSQIVNDFQKGDIAEGYSVSREKKESFPLTVTSAQKNPTAFYLCASSTTGEGNTIYFGEGSWLTVV.